A selection of T cell receptor beta chains follows, all from one sample in a study of blood T cell repertoires in COVID-19. Using immunoSEQ multiplex PCR, the repertoire was profiled, and TCRdb retains in-frame clones only, with some absent. The sample lists about 430,000 clones; about 88% were seen once. The sample taken for sequencing was PBMCs or T cells enriched from blood (not recorded which). The receptors come from a woman between 18 and 30 years old who had been exposed to COVID-19. Both conserved end residues are part of each CDR3. Fields, in order: D gene, J gene, clone size, V gene, CDR3 DNA, CDR3 protein. The D gene is left open where the match is weak. Expanded clones are given a class, and other clones once, few, many or no size at all.

d_gene: TRBD2; j_gene: TRBJ2-5; abundance: .; v_gene: TRBV3-1/TRBV3-2; CDR3nt: TGTGCCAGCAGCCAAGCGGTTAGCGGGGGGCGTCCGGAGACCCAGTACTTC; CDR3aa: CASSQAVSGGRPETQYF
d_gene: TRBD2; j_gene: TRBJ2-2; abundance: .; v_gene: TRBV7-2; CDR3nt: TGTGCCAGCAGCTCCACTCTAGCGGGGGGGCGCACCGGGGAGCTGTTTTTT; CDR3aa: CASSSTLAGGRTGELFF
d_gene: .; j_gene: TRBJ1-6; abundance: .; v_gene: TRBV2; CDR3nt: TGTGCCAGCACTCAGAACTATAATTCACCCCTCCACTTT; CDR3aa: CASTQNYNSPLHF
d_gene: TRBD2; j_gene: TRBJ2-7; abundance: once; v_gene: TRBV11-2; CDR3nt: TGTGCCAGCAGCTTAAACCCTCCGGGGGGATACTACGAGCAGTACTTC; CDR3aa: CASSLNPPGGYYEQYF
d_gene: .; j_gene: TRBJ2-1; abundance: .; v_gene: TRBV5-1; CDR3nt: TGCGCCAGCAGCTTGGCCTCCTCCTACAATGAGCAGTTCTTC; CDR3aa: CASSLASSYNEQFF
d_gene: .; j_gene: TRBJ1-2; abundance: .; v_gene: TRBV19; CDR3nt: TGTGCCAGTACGACAGGAGACGCGACTAACTATGGCTACACCTTC; CDR3aa: CASTTGDATNYGYTF
d_gene: .; j_gene: TRBJ1-2; abundance: .; v_gene: TRBV11-3; CDR3nt: TGTGCCAGCAGCCTCCCCCCCCAGGCTAACTATGGCTACACCTTC; CDR3aa: CASSLPPQANYGYTF
d_gene: TRBD1; j_gene: TRBJ2-4; abundance: .; v_gene: TRBV2; CDR3nt: TGTGCCAGCAGCAAAGGACAGGGAACAGCCCTTTTGGACATTCAGTACTTC; CDR3aa: CASSKGQGTALLDIQYF
d_gene: TRBD1; j_gene: TRBJ1-5; abundance: .; v_gene: TRBV28; CDR3nt: TGTGCCAGCAGTTTGGGGACAGGGTATTACCAGCCCCAGCATTTT; CDR3aa: CASSLGTGYYQPQHF
d_gene: TRBD2; j_gene: TRBJ2-7; abundance: .; v_gene: TRBV6-5; CDR3nt: TGTGCCAGCAGTTACGGGTTTAGCGGGGGTTACGAGCAGTACTTC; CDR3aa: CASSYGFSGGYEQYF
d_gene: TRBD1; j_gene: TRBJ2-2; abundance: few; v_gene: TRBV5-4; CDR3nt: TGTGCCAGCACCGCCAGGGGGCTCCCCGGGGAGCTGTTTTTT; CDR3aa: CASTARGLPGELFF
d_gene: TRBD1; j_gene: TRBJ2-1; abundance: few; v_gene: TRBV5-8; CDR3nt: TGTGCCAGCAGCTTGGTTTGGGGACAGGGGAGCTCCTACAATGAGCAGTTCTTC; CDR3aa: CASSLVWGQGSSYNEQFF
d_gene: .; j_gene: TRBJ2-7; abundance: few; v_gene: TRBV29-1; CDR3nt: TGCAGCGTTGTACAGCGGTACTCCTACGAGCAGTACTTC; CDR3aa: CSVVQRYSYEQYF
d_gene: .; j_gene: TRBJ2-1; abundance: .; v_gene: TRBV29-1; CDR3nt: TGCAGCGCAGTTGGGTGGGAGCGTGATGGTGAGCAGTTCTTC; CDR3aa: CSAVGWERDGEQFF
d_gene: .; j_gene: TRBJ1-2; abundance: .; v_gene: TRBV20-1; CDR3nt: TGCAGTGCTAGCGGGGGCTATGGCTACACCTTC; CDR3aa: CSASGGYGYTF
d_gene: TRBD2; j_gene: TRBJ2-7; abundance: .; v_gene: TRBV6-6; CDR3nt: TGTGCCAGCACTAAAGCCGGGACTAGCGGGACCTACGAGCAGTACTTC; CDR3aa: CASTKAGTSGTYEQYF
d_gene: .; j_gene: TRBJ2-3; abundance: .; v_gene: TRBV23-1; CDR3nt: TGCGCCAGCAGTCAATCCGGCTCCCCGATGCACAGACGCACAGATACGCAGTATTTT; CDR3aa: CASSQSGSPMHRRTDTQYF
d_gene: TRBD1; j_gene: TRBJ1-1; abundance: .; v_gene: TRBV7-9; CDR3nt: TGTGCCAGCAGAGGAAATCAGGGGGCGAACACTGAAGCTTTCTTT; CDR3aa: CASRGNQGANTEAFF
d_gene: TRBD2; j_gene: TRBJ2-1; abundance: .; v_gene: TRBV4-2; CDR3nt: TGTGCCAGCAGCCAAGTCTCGTCTAGCGGGGGGTCTTCCTACAATGAGCAGTTCTTC; CDR3aa: CASSQVSSSGGSSYNEQFF
d_gene: .; j_gene: TRBJ1-5; abundance: .; v_gene: TRBV3-1/TRBV3-2; CDR3nt: TGTGCCAGCAGCCACAAGCCTTTTGACAGTCAGCCCCAGCATTTT; CDR3aa: CASSHKPFDSQPQHF
d_gene: TRBD1; j_gene: TRBJ2-5; abundance: .; v_gene: TRBV10-3; CDR3nt: TGTGCCGCACAGGGGCATTTCCAAGAGACCCAGTACTTC; CDR3aa: CAAQGHFQETQYF
d_gene: .; j_gene: TRBJ2-3; abundance: few; v_gene: TRBV4-3; CDR3nt: TGCGCCAGCAGCCAAGACGCGCTCGGTTCTCATCCCACAGATACGCAGTATTTT; CDR3aa: CASSQDALGSHPTDTQYF
d_gene: TRBD1; j_gene: TRBJ1-3; abundance: .; v_gene: TRBV6-1; CDR3nt: TGTGCCAGCAGTGAAGCGCTCCTCGGCGGGACAGGGGATGGAAACACCATATATTTT; CDR3aa: CASSEALLGGTGDGNTIYF
d_gene: TRBD1; j_gene: TRBJ2-3; abundance: few; v_gene: TRBV28; CDR3nt: TGTGCCAGCAGTCCAAGGGGGCGAATGGGGTATTTT; CDR3aa: CASSPRGRMGYF
d_gene: TRBD2; j_gene: TRBJ2-7; abundance: .; v_gene: TRBV6-1; CDR3nt: TGTGCCAGCAGTGCTAAGAGGACTAGCGGGATAGGCGAGCAGTACTTC; CDR3aa: CASSAKRTSGIGEQYF
d_gene: .; j_gene: TRBJ2-5; abundance: once; v_gene: TRBV5-4; CDR3nt: TGTGCCAGCAGCTTGGAATTCGGGGTGGGCAGTGGGGAGACCCAGTACTTC; CDR3aa: CASSLEFGVGSGETQYF
d_gene: TRBD2; j_gene: TRBJ2-3; abundance: once; v_gene: TRBV28; CDR3nt: TGTGCCAGCACGATAGCGGGACCTAGCACAGATACGCAGTATTTT; CDR3aa: CASTIAGPSTDTQYF
d_gene: TRBD1; j_gene: TRBJ2-2; abundance: .; v_gene: TRBV2; CDR3nt: TGTGCCAGCAGTAACCGGGACAGCGGAAAAAGGGAGCTGTTTTTT; CDR3aa: CASSNRDSGKRELFF
d_gene: .; j_gene: TRBJ1-5; abundance: .; v_gene: TRBV29-1; CDR3nt: TGCAGCGTTGGCGGCATCAATCAGCCCCAGCATTTT; CDR3aa: CSVGGINQPQHF
d_gene: .; j_gene: TRBJ2-7; abundance: .; v_gene: TRBV29-1; CDR3nt: TGCAGCGTTGGGAGGAGCTCCTACGAGCAGTACTTC; CDR3aa: CSVGRSSYEQYF
d_gene: TRBD1; j_gene: TRBJ1-6; abundance: .; v_gene: TRBV6-2/TRBV6-3; CDR3nt: TGTGCCAGCAGTTACTCGGGACAGAGTTCACCCCTCCACTTT; CDR3aa: CASSYSGQSSPLHF
d_gene: .; j_gene: TRBJ2-7; abundance: .; v_gene: TRBV21-1; CDR3nt: TGTGCCAGCAGCAACCACGGGGCTAGCGGGGTTACCTACGAGCAGTACTTC; CDR3aa: CASSNHGASGVTYEQYF
d_gene: .; j_gene: TRBJ1-1; abundance: .; v_gene: TRBV4-3; CDR3nt: TGCGCCAGCAGCCAAGATGCAGGGGCAGGTGAAGCTTTCTTT; CDR3aa: CASSQDAGAGEAFF
d_gene: TRBD1; j_gene: TRBJ2-5; abundance: .; v_gene: TRBV6-2/TRBV6-3; CDR3nt: TGTGCCAGCAGTTACCCGCCCGGGACAGGGGTGGAGACCCAGTACTTC; CDR3aa: CASSYPPGTGVETQYF
d_gene: TRBD2; j_gene: TRBJ2-7; abundance: .; v_gene: TRBV5-4; CDR3nt: TGTGCCAGCAGCTCAAGACTAGCGGGGAATTACGAGCAGTACTTC; CDR3aa: CASSSRLAGNYEQYF
d_gene: .; j_gene: TRBJ2-1; abundance: .; v_gene: TRBV11-3; CDR3nt: TGTGCCAGCAGTCTAGACGGGTCCGATGAGCAGTTCTTC; CDR3aa: CASSLDGSDEQFF
d_gene: .; j_gene: TRBJ2-7; abundance: .; v_gene: TRBV6-5; CDR3nt: TGTGCCAGCTCGACGGCCGGGGGTGGGGAGCAGTACTTC; CDR3aa: CASSTAGGGEQYF
d_gene: .; j_gene: TRBJ1-2; abundance: .; v_gene: TRBV3-1/TRBV3-2; CDR3nt: TGTGCCAGCAGCCAAGTCCCGGACTCCTACACCTTC; CDR3aa: CASSQVPDSYTF
d_gene: .; j_gene: TRBJ2-1; abundance: few; v_gene: TRBV3-1/TRBV3-2; CDR3nt: TGTGCCAGCAGCCAACAAGACAGTCGCTCCTACAATGAGCAGTTCTTC; CDR3aa: CASSQQDSRSYNEQFF
d_gene: TRBD2; j_gene: TRBJ2-7; abundance: .; v_gene: TRBV5-4; CDR3nt: TGTGCCAGCAGTCGGGGACTAGCGGCAGACGAGCAGTACTTC; CDR3aa: CASSRGLAADEQYF
d_gene: .; j_gene: TRBJ2-3; abundance: .; v_gene: TRBV13; CDR3nt: TGTGCCAGCAGCCACTCCTACACAGATACGCAGTATTTT; CDR3aa: CASSHSYTDTQYF
d_gene: TRBD1; j_gene: TRBJ2-7; abundance: .; v_gene: TRBV9; CDR3nt: TGTGCCAGCGCCCGACAGGGGGTTAACGAGCAGTACTTC; CDR3aa: CASARQGVNEQYF
d_gene: .; j_gene: TRBJ2-2; abundance: .; v_gene: TRBV9; CDR3nt: TGTGCCAGCAGCGTATTTGACTACGGGGAGCTGTTTTTT; CDR3aa: CASSVFDYGELFF